The 2 T cell receptor beta chains listed next were all sequenced from one sample in a study of PD-1 blockade in classical Hodgkin lymphoma. TCRdb's table, derived via immunoSEQ multiplex PCR, lists solely in-frame clones and lacks some. The sample contains just over 14,000 clones, around 82% of which appear only once. The patients all showed relapse after autologous stem cell transplantation, while their brentuximab vedotin exposure varied. The source material was peripheral blood mononuclear cells (PBMCs), sampled before the second cycle of nivolumab. The source of these receptors is a human donor with classical Hodgkin lymphoma.

The chain joins TRBV6-5 to TRBJ1-2; 7 nucleotides match TRBD1. The CDR3 totals 14 residues. J gave up 9 bases and V 5 bases, and 12 bases lay outside the gene matches. The germline V gene has CDR1 MNHEY and CDR2 SVGAGI. CDR3 coding DNA: TGTGCCAGCAGTCGCCTGACAGGGAGGGCGAGCTACACCTTC. Translated, it gives CASSRLTGRASYTF.

Written as DNA, the CDR3 is TGTGCCAGCAGCTTAAACTCGGGAGGGGGGATTGAGACCCAGTACTTC. It translates to CASSLNSGGGIETQYF. The V gene is TRBV7-3, the J gene TRBJ2-5; 8 bases align to TRBD2. Germline V lookup: CDR1 SGHTA, CDR2 FQGTGA. The CDR3 spans 16 residues. V lost 1 base, J lost 5 bases, and 9 bases stayed unmatched.